The clone carrying this TCR beta chain was seen a few times. Source study methods: Amplification from reference gene primers served as the basis for estimated nucleated cell counts. Produced via immunoSEQ multiplex PCR; TCRdb's table is partial and in-frame only. D and trimming were read from the DNA, whereas the V and J calls and clone size are those reported in that table. This table has about 63,000 clones, 75% to 80% appearing once. This specimen belongs to a study of blood T cell repertoires in COVID-19. About the study: Researchers got acute and convalescent COVID-19 samples from the United States, Italy and Spain.

CDR3 length: 17 residues. This TCR was recovered from a woman older than 75 with acute or convalescent COVID-19. Specimen: peripheral blood. The chain joins TRBV12-1 to TRBJ1-4; the table calls TRBD1, which could not be checked here. TRBV12-1 is termed a pseudogene. For the CDR3, the DNA is TGTGCCAGCAGCTTTCAGGGTGTAGGGTCCTCAGATGAAAAACTGTTTTTT. Translated: CASSFQGVGSSDEKLFF.